Below, 7 T cell receptor beta chains from the same sample are listed, as sequenced in a study of regulatory T cells in long-lasting Graves disease. Sample time point: persistent/refractory GD, antithyroid drugs over 5 years with positive TRAb. The TCR library was made from RNA extracted from PBMCs. Construction of the TCR beta libraries employed iRepertoire HTBI primers in conjunction with Arm-PCR of CDR3 regions. Using its own MiXCR run on the multiplex PCR reads, TCRdb lists one record per CDR3 protein. This table has around 460,000 distinct CDR3 sequences, approximately 22% appearing once. This specimen was peripheral blood mononuclear cells (PBMCs), taken when the disease was refractory, from a patient treated with antithyroid drugs. Every receptor here comes from a female donor with Graves disease.

This clonotype was detected only a few times. This chain links TRBV12-3 or TRBV12-4 with TRBJ1-5; no clear D gene. The CDR3 consists of 14 residues. Trimming took 5 bases from V and 2 from J, leaving 10 bases between them. CDR3 DNA: TGTGCCAGCAGTCGGAGTTGGGGCAATCAGCCCCAGCATTTT. This codes for CASSRSWGNQPQHF.

This clonotype was detected a few times. The chain carries TRBV2 and TRBJ2-5; 9 nucleotides line up with TRBD2. CDR1 is SNHLY and CDR2 is FYNNEI in the germline V gene. Trimming cost V 8 bases and J 9 bases; bases outside gene matches: 13. The CDR3 sequence is 14 residues long. CDR3 in DNA: TGTGCCAGCTCACCGGGACTAGCCCCTGCGGCCCAGTACTTC. The encoded protein is CASSPGLAPAAQYF. Together with reference TRBV2 and TRBJ2-5, the CDR3 gives the full variable domain: EPEVTQTPSHQVTQMGQEVILRCVPISNHLYFYWYRQILGQKVEFLVSFYNNEISEKSEIFDDQFSVERPDGSNFTLKIRSTKLEDSAMYFCASSPGLAPAAQYFGPGTRLLVL.

This chain connects TRBV2 to TRBJ2-5; D is unclear. Between the trimmed V and J ends, which lost 6 bases and 5 bases, there was a span of 10 bases. This CDR3 spans 12 amino acids. CDR1 is SNHLY, CDR2 FYNNEI, per germline. The CDR3 coding sequence is TGTGCCAGCAGGCAAATGCCGGAGACCCAGTACTTC. This codes for CASRQMPETQYF.

This chain uses TRBV6-5 with TRBJ2-3, with D unclear. The CDR3 runs to 14 residues. With 2 bases removed from V and 0 bases from J, the gap between germline ends came to 6 bases. Germline values: CDR1 MNHEY, CDR2 SVGAGI. This CDR3 reads CASSYGSSTDTQYF. DNA of the CDR3: TGTGCCAGCAGTTACGGTTCTAGCACAGATACGCAGTATTTT.

This clonotype has ten or more counts. This chain uses TRBV28 with TRBJ2-5; 7 positions agree with TRBD2. The V gene end was trimmed by 6 bases and the J gene end by 5 bases; junction bases not matched to a gene: 6. The CDR3 runs 13 residues. Germline V CDR1 and CDR2: MDHEN, SYDVKM. The CDR3 region is CASRPSSGETQYF. Written as DNA, the CDR3 is TGTGCCAGCAGACCAAGTAGCGGGGAGACCCAGTACTTC. The full variable domain, rest sourced from reference TRBV28 and TRBJ2-5, is DVKVTQSSRYLVKRTGEKVFLECVQDMDHENMFWYRQDPGLGLRLIYFSYDVKMKEKGDIPEGYSVSREKKERFSLILESASTNQTSMYLCASRPSSGETQYFGPGTRLLVL.

This clonotype occurred a few times. The rearrangement links TRBV28 to TRBJ2-2; D is ambiguous. The V gene's germline CDR1 is MDHEN and CDR2 SYDVKM. The CDR3 loop spans 15 amino acids. Trimming shortened V by 5 bases and J by 1 base, and 11 bases separated the two germline ends. Here the CDR3 reads CASSLHSGNTGELFF. As DNA, the CDR3 is TGTGCCAGCAGTCTCCACTCGGGGAACACCGGGGAGCTGTTTTTT.

This clonotype was picked up many times. V usage is TRBV28 and J usage is TRBJ1-5; possible D gene TRBD1, 6 bases. V lost 4 bases and J lost 5, with 12 bases in between. The CDR3 has 14 residues. The V gene's germline CDR1 is MDHEN and CDR2 SYDVKM. The CDR3 DNA reads TGTGCCAGCAGTTCCGGACAGCGAGATCAGCCCCAGCATTTT. Translating it yields CASSSGQRDQPQHF.